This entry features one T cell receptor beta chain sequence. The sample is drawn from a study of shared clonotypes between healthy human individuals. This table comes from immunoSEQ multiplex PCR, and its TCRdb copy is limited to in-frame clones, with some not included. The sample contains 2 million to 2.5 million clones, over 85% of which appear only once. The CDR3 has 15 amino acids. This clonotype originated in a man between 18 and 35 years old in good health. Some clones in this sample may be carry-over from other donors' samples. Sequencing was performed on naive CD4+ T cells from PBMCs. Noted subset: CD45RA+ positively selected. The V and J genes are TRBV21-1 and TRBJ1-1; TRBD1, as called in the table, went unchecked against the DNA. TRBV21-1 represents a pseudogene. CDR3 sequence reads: CASSKYRPPNTEAFF. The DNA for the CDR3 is TGTGCCAGCAGCAAATACAGGCCTCCTAACACTGAAGCTTTCTTT.